This passage covers 26 T cell receptor beta chains from one sample sequenced in a study of type 1 regulatory T cells. No antigen has been assigned to these receptors. TCRdb itself ran the reads through MiXCR, one entry per CDR3 protein. In the table there are 60,000 to 70,000 distinct CDR3 sequences, around 49% of which are singletons. The specimen was cultured non-Tr1 T cells, either the whole culture or a sorted T cell fraction (not recorded which). Receptors originate from a human donor in good health.

Only a few counts were recorded for this clonotype. The chain employs TRBV6-2 or TRBV6-3 and TRBJ1-6, with D possibly being TRBD1 (6 bases). Germline assignment: CDR1 MNHEY and CDR2 SVGEGT. There are 17 residues in the CDR3. V lost 3 bases, J lost 5 bases, and 17 bases lay in between. CDR3 in DNA: TGTGCCAGCAGTTATTGGGGAAGGGGGTCCAATAATTCACCCCTCCACTTT. Translating it yields CASSYWGRGSNNSPLHF.

This clonotype has more than one count but fewer than ten. This CDR3 is CASSQDLGASYYNEQFF. The CDR3 coding sequence is TGCGCCAGCAGCCAAGATCTGGGGGCGTCTTACTACAATGAGCAGTTCTTC. The chain employs TRBV4-1 and TRBJ2-1; D is perhaps TRBD1 (6 bases). This CDR3 contains 17 residues. Looked up from germline, CDR1 is MGHRA and CDR2 is YSYEKL. Trimming stripped 0 bases from V and 3 bases from J, with 15 bases between.

A note on this clonotype: At one boundary the junction diverges from the germline segment, which might be a read error. The genes are TRBV7-2 and TRBJ2-6, with D possibly being TRBD1 or TRBD2 (5 bases each). Germline CDR1 SGHTA, CDR2 FQGNSA. This CDR3 is 16 amino acids long. CDR3 loop: CAGSPGRSSGANVLTF. CDR3 coding DNA: TGTGCCGGCAGCCCGGGACGGAGCTCTGGGGCCAACGTCCTGACTTTC.

The chain carries TRBV6-1 and TRBJ2-2; the match to TRBD1 covers 9 bases. Germline loops: CDR1 MNHNS, CDR2 SASEGT. Trimming took 6 bases from V and 7 from J; bases not matched to a gene: 6. This CDR3 has 14 amino acids. The CDR3 sequence is CASRKQGAVGELFF. The CDR3 DNA follows: TGTGCCAGCAGGAAACAGGGGGCGGTCGGGGAGCTGTTTTTT.

The chain uses TRBV19 and TRBJ2-3; no firm D call. Trimming took off 5 bases at V and 5 bases at J, with 14 bases between the two ends. The CDR3 is 14 residues long. Germline assignment: CDR1 LNHDA and CDR2 SQIVND (reference sequence). The CDR3 here is CASSQTTLQDTQYF. CDR3 nucleotide sequence: TGTGCCAGTAGTCAAACTACCCTCCAAGATACGCAGTATTTT.

This clonotype was seen a few times. The gene calls are TRBV4-3 and TRBJ2-5, with 9 bases lining up with TRBD2. With V trimmed by 0 bases and J by 2 bases, 10 bases remained unmatched. Looked up from germline, CDR1 is LGHNA and CDR2 is YSLEER. The CDR3 is made up of 18 amino acids. For the CDR3, the DNA is TGCGCCAGCAGCCAAGATGTGCGGGGGGGCACGGGACAAGAGACCCAGTACTTC. Amino acids: CASSQDVRGGTGQETQYF.

The chain recombines TRBV20-1 with TRBJ2-1; D gene uncertain. The CDR3 extends over 10 amino acids. Trimming shortened V by 3 bases and J by 8 bases, and 5 bases separated the two germline ends. Per germline, CDR1 DFQATT and CDR2 SNEGSKA (reference sequence). The CDR3 DNA sequence: TGCAGTGCTAGTCGGCATGAGCAGTTCTTC. Translation gives CSASRHEQFF.

This clonotype was observed a handful of times. An end of the junction does not agree with germline; a read error may underlie this. The CDR3 bases are TGCGCCAGCAGCAAAAACATTGGAGACACCATATATTTT. It translates to CASSKNIGDTIYF. The rearrangement links TRBV4-1 to TRBJ1-3; D unclear. This CDR3 is built from 13 residues. Per germline, CDR1 MGHRA and CDR2 YSYEKL.

This clonotype was observed a few times. This chain uses TRBV5-1 with TRBJ2-1, with 8 bases fitting TRBD2. Losses at the gene ends were 2 bases for V and 0 bases for J; bases not matched to a gene: 4. Germline V gene lookup returns CDR1 SGHRS and CDR2 YFSETQ. This CDR3 region has 16 residues. CDR3 nucleotides: TGCGCCAGCAGCTTAGATAGCGGGGTCTCCTACAATGAGCAGTTCTTC. Residues: CASSLDSGVSYNEQFF.

The V call is TRBV7-9, the J call TRBJ1-2; weak D call: TRBD1 (5 bases). Germline V gene data show CDR1 as SEHNR and CDR2 as FQNEAQ (reference sequence). CDR3 length: 13 amino acids. V was pared by 5 bases and J by 8 bases, with 15 bases between. The CDR3 sequence is CASSPGAGRGYTF. In DNA, the CDR3 is TGTGCCAGCAGCCCCGGAGCGGGGCGAGGCTACACCTTC.

The chain links TRBV7-9 to TRBJ1-2; 11 bases are shared with TRBD1. The germline V gene encodes CDR1 SEHNR and CDR2 FQNEAQ (reference sequence). With V trimmed by 9 bases and J by 2 bases, 2 bases remained unmatched. The CDR3 length is 13 residues. CDR3 residues: CASRTGGNYGYTF. The CDR3 DNA reads TGTGCCAGTAGGACAGGGGGCAACTATGGCTACACCTTC. Variable domain in full (rest from reference TRBV7-9 and TRBJ1-2): DTGVSQNPRHKITKRGQNVTFRCDPISEHNRLYWYRQTLGQGPEFLTYFQNEAQLEKSRLLSDRFSAERPKGSFSTLEIQRTEQGDSAMYLCASRTGGNYGYTFGSGTRLTVV.

This clonotype was detected only a few times. The chain has TRBV2 and TRBJ2-6; 7 bases agree with TRBD1. The germline gives CDR1 SNHLY, CDR2 FYNNEI. The CDR3 sequence is 15 residues long. V shed 4 bases and J 3 bases; nucleotides not matched to a gene: 3. As DNA, the CDR3 is TGTGCCAGCAGTGGACAGGGTAGTGGGGCCAACGTCCTGACTTTC. Encoded protein: CASSGQGSGANVLTF.

The chain recombines TRBV4-1 with TRBJ2-5; TRBD2 matches at 12 bases. The CDR3 totals 18 residues. J was trimmed by 1 base and V by 0 bases; bases with no gene match: 6. Looked up from germline, CDR1 is MGHRA and CDR2 is YSYEKL. Written as DNA, the CDR3 is TGCGCCAGCAGCCAAGAAGCGCTAGCGGGGGGGATCCAAGAGACCCAGTACTTC. Translating it yields CASSQEALAGGIQETQYF.

The sample holds a few counts of this clonotype. J is TRBJ1-1 and V is TRBV13; 10 bases line up with TRBD1. This CDR3 comprises 15 residues. Germline V CDR1 and CDR2: PRHDT, FYEKMQ (reference sequence). Germline trimming cut 4 bases from V and 2 bases from J; bases unmatched to any gene: 4. As DNA, the CDR3 is TGTGCCAGCAGCTCTGGGACAGGGGTTAACACTGAAGCTTTCTTT. Amino acid sequence: CASSSGTGVNTEAFF. Combining the CDR3 with reference TRBV13 and TRBJ1-1 gives the whole variable domain AAGVIQSPRHLIKEKRETATLKCYPIPRHDTVYWYQQGPGQDPQFLISFYEKMQSDKGSIPDRFSAQQFSDYHSELNMSSLELGDSALYFCASSSGTGVNTEAFFGQGTRLTVV.

This clonotype was seen just once. In nucleotides, the CDR3 is TGTGCCAGCAGCTCCCCCCCCGGAAACATTCAGTACTTC. Protein sequence: CASSSPPGNIQYF. V is TRBV11-2 and J is TRBJ2-4; D is ambiguous. Germline CDR1 SGHAT, CDR2 FQNNGV. The V gene lost 4 bases and the J gene lost 6 bases, with 10 bases spanning the gap. The CDR3 is 13 residues long.

CDR3 amino acids: CASSLGRERTEAFF. CDR3 bases: TGCGCCAGCAGCTTGGGGAGGGAGCGAACTGAAGCTTTCTTT. The chain recombines TRBV5-1 with TRBJ1-1; D gene unclear. This CDR3 comprises 14 residues. V was trimmed by 0 bases and J by 5 bases, leaving 11 bases between them. Germline V gene data show CDR1 as SGHRS and CDR2 as YFSETQ. The whole variable domain, remainder taken from reference TRBV5-1 and TRBJ1-1, is KAGVTQTPRYLIKTRGQQVTLSCSPISGHRSVSWYQQTPGQGLQFLFEYFSETQRNKGNFPGRFSGRQFSNSRSEMNVSTLELGDSALYLCASSLGRERTEAFFGQGTRLTVV.

This sequence joins TRBV7-2 and TRBJ1-1; no definite D call. CDR3 length: 15 amino acids. Trimming removed 5 bases at V and 1 base at J, with 14 bases between. Germline V gene data show CDR1 as SGHTA and CDR2 as FQGNSA. The CDR3 region is CASSGRGRRNTEAFF. The CDR3 DNA reads as TGTGCCAGCAGCGGGAGAGGCAGAAGGAACACTGAAGCTTTCTTT.

Sample share makes this clonotype medium-sized (0.01 to 0.1%). The V call is TRBV18, the J call TRBJ1-2; 7 nucleotides line up with TRBD1. Germline lookup yields CDR1 KGHSH and CDR2 LQKENI. Unmatched junction bases numbered 10, after V lost 3 bases and J lost 0 bases. CDR3 size: 17 residues. The CDR3 spells CASSPRTGDLANYGYTF. The CDR3 nucleotides read TGTGCCAGCTCACCGAGGACAGGAGACTTAGCTAACTATGGCTACACCTTC.

This chain joins TRBV7-9 and TRBJ1-1, with unresolved D. Trimming left V 2 bases short and J 1 base short, with 8 bases between. In germline, CDR1 is SEHNR, CDR2 FQNEAQ (reference sequence). This CDR3 is built from 14 residues. The CDR3 coding sequence is TGTGCCAGCAGCTTATGGAGCCCGAACACTGAAGCTTTCTTT. Translation: CASSLWSPNTEAFF.

Details on this clonotype: It is unclear where the CDR3 begins or ends on the DNA, so no DNA is shown, and the CDR3 is as TCRdb lists it. V is TRBV24-1 and J is TRBJ2-2; the D call in the table, TRBD1, was not verified against the DNA. The CDR3 sequence runs 16 residues, both termini included. CDR1 is KGHDR, CDR2 SFDVKD, per germline. The CDR3 loop is CATSDAGAPTPGSCFF.

This clonotype was seen more than once but under ten times. V usage is TRBV11-2 and J usage is TRBJ2-2; 7 nucleotides agree with TRBD2. Germline trimming cut 0 bases from V and 6 bases from J; bases unmatched to any gene: 4. The CDR3 contains 15 residues. Germline CDR1 and CDR2: SGHAT and FQNNGV. The CDR3 bases are TGTGCCAGCAGCTTAGATCGCCTAGCGGCCGGGGAGCTGTTTTTT. This encodes CASSLDRLAAGELFF.

This clonotype showed up just a few times. The chain joins TRBV10-1 to TRBJ2-3; the D is unclear. Trimming cost V 6 bases and J 4 bases, with 20 bases left between them. Per germline, CDR1 WNHNN and CDR2 SYGVQD (reference sequence). The CDR3 is 16 residues long. CDR3 DNA: TGCGCCAGCAGGGCCCGTTTATCGAATCTTGCAGATACGCAGTATTTT. It translates to CASRARLSNLADTQYF.

This clonotype has only a few counts. This chain joins TRBV20-1 and TRBJ1-1; D call uncertain. Per germline, CDR1 DFQATT and CDR2 SNEGSKA (reference sequence). The CDR3 consists of 12 residues. V was clipped by 5 bases and J by 3 bases, with 10 bases between them. DNA for the CDR3: TGCAGTGCTTCCTGGGGAGACACTGAAGCTTTCTTT. Protein: CSASWGDTEAFF.

The chain combines TRBV12-3 or TRBV12-4 with TRBJ1-1; tentative D call: TRBD1 (6 bases). CDR3 length: 16 residues. V gave up 8 bases and J gave up 1 base, with 20 bases separating them. The CDR3 coding sequence is TGTGCCAGCGGAAAAACGCAGGGGACCCCGAACACTGAAGCTTTCTTT. This gives the protein CASGKTQGTPNTEAFF.

This clonotype was seen a handful of times. The chain joins TRBV7-9 to TRBJ1-5, with a weak D call TRBD1 (5 bases). Between the trimmed V and J ends, which lost 7 bases and 0 bases, there was a span of 22 bases. Germline loops: CDR1 SEHNR, CDR2 FQNEAQ (reference sequence). This CDR3 contains 18 residues. The DNA of the CDR3 is TGTGCCAGCAAATCCCCGGGCAGGGTCCCGTTTAGCAATCAGCCCCAGCATTTT. Translating gives CASKSPGRVPFSNQPQHF.

This sequence joins TRBV5-4 and TRBJ2-2, with 8 bases lining up with TRBD2. CDR1 and CDR2 from the germline V gene are SGHNT and YYREEE (reference sequence). CDR3 size: 16 residues. The J segment lost 5 bases and the V segment lost 4 bases, leaving 10 bases of the junction unmatched. The CDR3 region has the DNA TGTGCCAGCAGCCAACCGATCGGGGGGGCAACCGGGGAGCTGTTTTTT. It encodes CASSQPIGGATGELFF.